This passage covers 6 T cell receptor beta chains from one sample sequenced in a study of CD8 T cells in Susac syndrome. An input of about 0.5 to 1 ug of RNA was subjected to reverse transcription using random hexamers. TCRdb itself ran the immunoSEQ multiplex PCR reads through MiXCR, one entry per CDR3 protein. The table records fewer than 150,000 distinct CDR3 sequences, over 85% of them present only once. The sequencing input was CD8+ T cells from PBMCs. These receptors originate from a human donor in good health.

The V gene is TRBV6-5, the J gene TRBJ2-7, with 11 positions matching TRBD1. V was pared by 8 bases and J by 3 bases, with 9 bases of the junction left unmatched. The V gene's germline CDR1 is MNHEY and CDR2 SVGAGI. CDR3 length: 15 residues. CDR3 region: CASLGQGDSYYEQYF. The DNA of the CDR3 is TGTGCCAGCCTGGGACAGGGGGATTCTTACTACGAGCAGTACTTC.

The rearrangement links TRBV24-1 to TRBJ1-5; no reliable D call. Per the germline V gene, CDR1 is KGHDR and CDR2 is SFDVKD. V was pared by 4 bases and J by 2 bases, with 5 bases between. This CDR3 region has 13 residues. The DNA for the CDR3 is TGTGCCACCAGTGAACACGGCAATCAGCCCCAGCATTTT. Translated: CATSEHGNQPQHF.

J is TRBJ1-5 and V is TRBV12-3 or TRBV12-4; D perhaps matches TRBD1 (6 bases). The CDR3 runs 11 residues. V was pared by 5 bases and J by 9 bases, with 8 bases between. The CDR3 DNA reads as TGTGCCAGCAGTGAGGGGGTGCCCCAGCATTTT. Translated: CASSEGVPQHF.

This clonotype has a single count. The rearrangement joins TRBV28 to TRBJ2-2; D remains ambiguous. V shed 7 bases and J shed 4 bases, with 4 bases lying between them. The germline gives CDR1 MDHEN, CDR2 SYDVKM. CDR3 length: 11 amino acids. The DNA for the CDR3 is TGTGCCAGCACCACCACCGGGGAGCTGTTTTTT. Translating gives CASTTTGELFF.

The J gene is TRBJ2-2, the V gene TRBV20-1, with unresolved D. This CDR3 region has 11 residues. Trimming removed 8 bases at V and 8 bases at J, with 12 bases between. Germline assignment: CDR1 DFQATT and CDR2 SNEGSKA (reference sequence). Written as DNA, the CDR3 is TGCAGTCAGGTGGATCGAGGGGAGCTGTTTTTT. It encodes CSQVDRGELFF.

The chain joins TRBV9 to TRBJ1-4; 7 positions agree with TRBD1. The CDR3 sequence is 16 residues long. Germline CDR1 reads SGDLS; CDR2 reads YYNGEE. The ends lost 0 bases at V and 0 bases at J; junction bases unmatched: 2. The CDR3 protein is CASSVGRGATNEKLFF. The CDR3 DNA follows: TGTGCCAGCAGCGTAGGCAGGGGGGCAACTAATGAAAAACTGTTTTTT.